This T cell receptor beta chain came from a study of cytomegalovirus exposure and HLA in healthy donors. Study-wide background: An earlier analysis found roughly 110 million unique TCR beta sequences from 150 million to 200 million T cells. Study conclusions and caveats: Cytomegalovirus-associated status was assigned to roughly 160 TCR beta chains. Later on, an analysis tied 15,000 to 20,000 TCR beta sequences to HLA alleles at 0.05 false discovery rate. Cytomegalovirus status was reportedly diagnosed by the classifier with high specificity and sensitivity.

13 Jbeta primers and 60 Vbeta primers were used for the PCR. Sequencing used immunoSEQ multiplex PCR; TCRdb keeps in-frame clones, though not all of them. The data contain 160,000 or so clones, roughly 79% of them singletons. As concerns this clone: Antigen specificity is unknown.

The ends were cut back, 1 base at V and 5 bases at J, with 13 bases in the middle. The CDR3 has 15 residues. CDR1 and CDR2 (germline): SGHRS, YFSETQ. The clonotype was recovered from a woman in her fifties or sixties in good health and CMV-seronegative. The sequencing input was PBMCs. V and J are TRBV5-1 and TRBJ1-5; TRBD1 is a possible D gene (6 bases). This chain's CDR3 is CASSLSGGQDQPQHF. CDR3 coding DNA: TGCGCCAGCAGCTTGAGCGGGGGCCAAGATCAGCCCCAGCATTTT.